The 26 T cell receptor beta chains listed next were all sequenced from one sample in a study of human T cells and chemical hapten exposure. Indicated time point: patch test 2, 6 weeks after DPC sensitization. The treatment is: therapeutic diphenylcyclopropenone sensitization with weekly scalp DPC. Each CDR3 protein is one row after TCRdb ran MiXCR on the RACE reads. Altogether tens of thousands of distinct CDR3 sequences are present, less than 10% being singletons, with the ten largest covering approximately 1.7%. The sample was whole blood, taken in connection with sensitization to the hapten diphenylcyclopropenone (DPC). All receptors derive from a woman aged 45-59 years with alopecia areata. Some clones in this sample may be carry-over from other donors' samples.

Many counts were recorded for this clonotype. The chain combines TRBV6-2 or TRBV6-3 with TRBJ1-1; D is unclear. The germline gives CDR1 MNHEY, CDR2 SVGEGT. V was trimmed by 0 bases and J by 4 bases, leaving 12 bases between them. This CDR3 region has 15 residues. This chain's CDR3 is CASSYSMGIGTEAFF. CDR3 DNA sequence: TGTGCCAGCAGTTACTCGATGGGGATTGGCACTGAAGCTTTCTTT.

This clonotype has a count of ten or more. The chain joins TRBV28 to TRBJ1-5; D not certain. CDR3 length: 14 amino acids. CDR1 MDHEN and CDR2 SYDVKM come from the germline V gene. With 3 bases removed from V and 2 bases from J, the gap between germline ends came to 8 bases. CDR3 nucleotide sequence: TGTGCCAGCAGTTTTATAAGGGGCAATCAGCCCCAGCATTTT. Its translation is CASSFIRGNQPQHF.

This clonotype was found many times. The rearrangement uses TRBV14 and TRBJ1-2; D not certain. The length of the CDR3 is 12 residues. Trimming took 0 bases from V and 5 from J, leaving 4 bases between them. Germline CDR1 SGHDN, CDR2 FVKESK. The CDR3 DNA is TGTGCCAGCAGCCAAGAACGTTATGGCTACACCTTC. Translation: CASSQERYGYTF.

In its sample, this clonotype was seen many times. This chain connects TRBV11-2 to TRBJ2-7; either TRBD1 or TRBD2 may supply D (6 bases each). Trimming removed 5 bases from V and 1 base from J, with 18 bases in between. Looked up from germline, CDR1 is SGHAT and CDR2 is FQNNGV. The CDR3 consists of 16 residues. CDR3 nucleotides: TGTGCCAGCAGCGCTAGAGGGGGGCCTATATCCTACGAGCAGTACTTC. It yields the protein CASSARGGPISYEQYF.

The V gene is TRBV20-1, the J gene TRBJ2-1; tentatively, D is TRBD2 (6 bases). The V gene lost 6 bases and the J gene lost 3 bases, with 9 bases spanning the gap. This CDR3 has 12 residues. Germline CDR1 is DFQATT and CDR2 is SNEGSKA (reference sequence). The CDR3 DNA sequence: TGCAGTGCCGGGACTGTCTACAATGAGCAGTTCTTC. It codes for CSAGTVYNEQFF.

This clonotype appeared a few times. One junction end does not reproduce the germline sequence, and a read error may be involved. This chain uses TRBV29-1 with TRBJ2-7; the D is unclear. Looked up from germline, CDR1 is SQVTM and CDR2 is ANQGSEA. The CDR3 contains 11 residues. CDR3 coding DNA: TGCGGCGTTGTAGCCTCCTACGAGCAGTACTTC. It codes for CGVVASYEQYF.

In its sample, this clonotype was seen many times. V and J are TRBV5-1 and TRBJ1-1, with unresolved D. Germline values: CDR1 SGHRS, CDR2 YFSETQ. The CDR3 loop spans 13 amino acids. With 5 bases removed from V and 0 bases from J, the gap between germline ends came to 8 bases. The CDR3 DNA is TGCGCCAGCAGTTACACCTTGAACACTGAAGCTTTCTTT. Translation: CASSYTLNTEAFF. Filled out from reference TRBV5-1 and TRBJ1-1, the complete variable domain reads KAGVTQTPRYLIKTRGQQVTLSCSPISGHRSVSWYQQTPGQGLQFLFEYFSETQRNKGNFPGRFSGRQFSNSRSEMNVSTLELGDSALYLCASSYTLNTEAFFGQGTRLTVV.

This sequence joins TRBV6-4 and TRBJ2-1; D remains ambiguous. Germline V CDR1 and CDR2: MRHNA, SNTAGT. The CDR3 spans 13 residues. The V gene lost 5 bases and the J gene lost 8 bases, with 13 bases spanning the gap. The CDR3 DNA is TGTGCCAGCAGTCGTACCATGGTGGATGAGCAGTTCTTC. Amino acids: CASSRTMVDEQFF.

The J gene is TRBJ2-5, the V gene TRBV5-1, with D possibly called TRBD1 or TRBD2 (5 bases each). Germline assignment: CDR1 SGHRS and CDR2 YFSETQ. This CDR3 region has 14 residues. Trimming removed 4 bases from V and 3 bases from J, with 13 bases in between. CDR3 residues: CASSTGTQKETQYF. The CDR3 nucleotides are TGCGCCAGCAGCACCGGGACCCAAAAAGAGACCCAGTACTTC.

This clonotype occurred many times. Here the CDR3 reads CASTYSGVIEAFF. The CDR3 DNA sequence: TGTGCCAGCACTTATTCAGGGGTCATTGAAGCTTTCTTT. The V call is TRBV6-6, the J call TRBJ1-1, with D possibly TRBD1 on 6 matching bases. There are 13 residues in the CDR3. The germline V gene encodes CDR1 MNHNY and CDR2 SVGAGI (reference sequence). V gave up 7 bases and J gave up 7 bases, with 16 bases separating them.

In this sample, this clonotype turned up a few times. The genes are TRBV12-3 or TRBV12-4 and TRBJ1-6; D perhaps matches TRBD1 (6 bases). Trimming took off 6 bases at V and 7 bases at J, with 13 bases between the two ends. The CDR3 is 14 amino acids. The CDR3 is CASSPDSRNSPLHF. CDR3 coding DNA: TGTGCCAGCAGCCCGGACAGTCGAAATTCACCCCTCCACTTT.

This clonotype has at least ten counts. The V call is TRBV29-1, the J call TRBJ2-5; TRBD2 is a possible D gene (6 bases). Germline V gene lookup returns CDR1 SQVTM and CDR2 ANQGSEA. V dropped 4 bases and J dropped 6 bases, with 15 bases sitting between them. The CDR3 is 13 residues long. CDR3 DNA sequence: TGCAGCGTTGTCGAAGCGGCGGGGAAGACCCAGTACTTC. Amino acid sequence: CSVVEAAGKTQYF.

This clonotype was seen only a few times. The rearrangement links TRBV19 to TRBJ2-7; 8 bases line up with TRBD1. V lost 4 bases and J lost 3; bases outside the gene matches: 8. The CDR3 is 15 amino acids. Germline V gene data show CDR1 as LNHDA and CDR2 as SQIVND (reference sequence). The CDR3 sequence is CASSKGQGKFYEQYF. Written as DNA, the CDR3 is TGTGCCAGTAGTAAAGGACAGGGAAAGTTCTACGAGCAGTACTTC.

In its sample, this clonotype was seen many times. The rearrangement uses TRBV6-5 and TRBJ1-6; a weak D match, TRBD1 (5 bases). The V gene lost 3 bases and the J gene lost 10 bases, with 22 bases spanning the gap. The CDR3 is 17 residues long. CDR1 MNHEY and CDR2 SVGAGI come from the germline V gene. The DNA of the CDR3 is TGTGCCAGCAGTTATCCCCCAGGGTTGGGGGGGAGGTCACCCCTCCACTTT. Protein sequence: CASSYPPGLGGRSPLHF.

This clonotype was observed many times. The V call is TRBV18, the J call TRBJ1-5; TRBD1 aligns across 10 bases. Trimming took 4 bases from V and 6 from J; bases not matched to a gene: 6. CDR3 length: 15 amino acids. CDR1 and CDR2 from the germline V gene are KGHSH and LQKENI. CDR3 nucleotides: TGTGCCAGCTCACGGGACAGGGGATCGGGTCAGCCCCAGCATTTT. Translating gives CASSRDRGSGQPQHF.

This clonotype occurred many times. The CDR3, as DNA: TGTGCCAGCCGGGGGAGGGTCGGGTACCAAGAGACCCAGTACTTC. It translates to CASRGRVGYQETQYF. The chain has TRBV2 and TRBJ2-5; 7 positions agree with TRBD2. The CDR3 covers 15 residues. V lost 8 bases to trimming and J lost 0 bases; unmatched junction nucleotides: 9. Germline V lookup: CDR1 SNHLY, CDR2 FYNNEI. Looking up the rest from reference TRBV2 and TRBJ2-5 gives the full variable domain: EPEVTQTPSHQVTQMGQEVILRCVPISNHLYFYWYRQILGQKVEFLVSFYNNEISEKSEIFDDQFSVERPDGSNFTLKIRSTKLEDSAMYFCASRGRVGYQETQYFGPGTRLLVL.

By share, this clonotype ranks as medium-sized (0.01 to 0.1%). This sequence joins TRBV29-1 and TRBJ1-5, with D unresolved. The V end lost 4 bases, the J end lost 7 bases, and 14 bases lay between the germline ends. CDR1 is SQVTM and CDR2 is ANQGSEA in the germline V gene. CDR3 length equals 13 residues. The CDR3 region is CSVADQATQPQHF. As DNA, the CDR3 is TGCAGCGTTGCCGACCAGGCGACCCAGCCCCAGCATTTT.

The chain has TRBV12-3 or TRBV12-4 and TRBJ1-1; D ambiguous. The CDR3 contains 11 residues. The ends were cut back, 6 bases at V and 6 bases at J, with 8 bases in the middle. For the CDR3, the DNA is TGTGCCAGCAGCCCTGGGGCTGAAGCTTTCTTT. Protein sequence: CASSPGAEAFF.

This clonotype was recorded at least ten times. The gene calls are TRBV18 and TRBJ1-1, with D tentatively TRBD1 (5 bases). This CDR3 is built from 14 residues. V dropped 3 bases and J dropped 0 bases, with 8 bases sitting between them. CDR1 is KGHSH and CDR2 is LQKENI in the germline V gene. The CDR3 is CASSPPGVNTEAFF. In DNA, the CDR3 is TGTGCCAGCTCACCGCCGGGGGTGAACACTGAAGCTTTCTTT.

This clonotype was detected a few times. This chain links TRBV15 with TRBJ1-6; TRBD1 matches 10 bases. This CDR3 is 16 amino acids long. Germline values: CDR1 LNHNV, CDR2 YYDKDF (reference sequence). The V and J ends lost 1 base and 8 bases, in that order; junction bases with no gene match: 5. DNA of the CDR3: TGTGCCACCAGCAGAGGGGACAGGGGTATTTATTCACCCCTCCACTTT. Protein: CATSRGDRGIYSPLHF.

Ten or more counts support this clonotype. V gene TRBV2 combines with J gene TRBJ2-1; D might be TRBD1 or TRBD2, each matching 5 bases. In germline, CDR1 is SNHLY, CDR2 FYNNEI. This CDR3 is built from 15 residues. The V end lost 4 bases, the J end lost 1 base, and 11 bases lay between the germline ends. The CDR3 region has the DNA TGTGCCAGCAGTGCCCGGGACCCTTCCTACAATGAGCAGTTCTTC. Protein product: CASSARDPSYNEQFF. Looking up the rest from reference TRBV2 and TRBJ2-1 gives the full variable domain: EPEVTQTPSHQVTQMGQEVILRCVPISNHLYFYWYRQILGQKVEFLVSFYNNEISEKSEIFDDQFSVERPDGSNFTLKIRSTKLEDSAMYFCASSARDPSYNEQFFGPGTRLTVL.

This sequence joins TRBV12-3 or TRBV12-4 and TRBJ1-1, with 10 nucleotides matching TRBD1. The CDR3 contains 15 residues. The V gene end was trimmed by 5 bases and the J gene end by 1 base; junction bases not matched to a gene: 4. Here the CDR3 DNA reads TGTGCCAGCAGTAACCGGGACAGGGGGAACACTGAAGCTTTCTTT. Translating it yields CASSNRDRGNTEAFF.

DNA of the CDR3: TGCAGTGGCCTGGACAGGACTAACTATGGCTACACCTTC. This encodes CSGLDRTNYGYTF. V usage is TRBV20-1 and J usage is TRBJ1-2, with 7 bases lining up with TRBD1. This CDR3 region has 13 residues. Germline trimming cut 7 bases from V and 0 bases from J; bases unmatched to any gene: 5. In germline, CDR1 is DFQATT, CDR2 SNEGSKA (reference sequence).

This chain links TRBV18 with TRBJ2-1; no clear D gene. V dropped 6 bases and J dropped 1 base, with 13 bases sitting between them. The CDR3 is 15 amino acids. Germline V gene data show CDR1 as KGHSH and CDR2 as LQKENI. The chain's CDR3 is CASSQSGGSYNEQFF. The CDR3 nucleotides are TGTGCCAGCTCCCAGTCAGGCGGTTCCTACAATGAGCAGTTCTTC.

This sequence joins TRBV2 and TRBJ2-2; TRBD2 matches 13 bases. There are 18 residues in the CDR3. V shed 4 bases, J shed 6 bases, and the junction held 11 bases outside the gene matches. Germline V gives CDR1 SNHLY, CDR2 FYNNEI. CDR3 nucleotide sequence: TGTGCCAGCAGTGCTAGGACTAGCGGGAGAACCCCCCCCGGGGAGCTGTTTTTT. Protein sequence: CASSARTSGRTPPGELFF.

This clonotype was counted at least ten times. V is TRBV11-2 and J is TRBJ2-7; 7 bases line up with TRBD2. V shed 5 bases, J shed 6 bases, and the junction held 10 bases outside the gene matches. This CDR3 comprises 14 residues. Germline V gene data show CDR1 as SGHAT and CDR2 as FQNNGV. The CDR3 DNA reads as TGTGCCAGCAGCCAATCAGGGAGGGGTGGCGAGCAGTACTTC. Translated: CASSQSGRGGEQYF.